This entry is about one TCR beta chain. Its matching antigen is unknown. Under the ViraFEST assay, PBMC were stimulated with viral peptide pools so that antigen-specific CD4+ T cells expanded. Sequencing was performed afterwards. Subsequent to a culture period of roughly 11 days, CD4+ T cells were isolated. It was between March and December 2020 that the person had a SARS-CoV-2 infection confirmed by PCR. Wells of more than 1.5 million PBMC each were grown with 10 IU/ml IL-2 and approximately 9.5 ug/ml peptides. Measured with immunoSEQ multiplex PCR; TCRdb has only the in-frame clones, and not every one. The sample has tens of thousands of clones; 75% to 85% are singletons. The data originate from a study of vaccination effects on CD4 cells after COVID-19. Looking at the study overall: Sample provision by two convalescent patients occurred 16 days and one week before vaccination.

This sequence was found in a human donor who had a prior SARS-CoV-2 infection. Here the sequenced sample was CD4+ T cells from PBMCs cultured with HIV peptides, taken before COVID-19 vaccination. Subset described: HIV-1 Nef peptide pool negative control/reference culture.

The CDR3 region has the DNA TGTGCCAGCAGTTACTACGGACAGGGGAGCACTGAAGCTTTCTTT. This encodes CASSYYGQGSTEAFF. V is TRBV6-5 and J is TRBJ1-1, with TRBD1 identical over 9 bases. The CDR3 consists of 15 residues. Germline CDR1 is MNHEY and CDR2 is SVGAGI. V lost 1 base, J lost 4 bases, and 4 bases stayed unmatched.